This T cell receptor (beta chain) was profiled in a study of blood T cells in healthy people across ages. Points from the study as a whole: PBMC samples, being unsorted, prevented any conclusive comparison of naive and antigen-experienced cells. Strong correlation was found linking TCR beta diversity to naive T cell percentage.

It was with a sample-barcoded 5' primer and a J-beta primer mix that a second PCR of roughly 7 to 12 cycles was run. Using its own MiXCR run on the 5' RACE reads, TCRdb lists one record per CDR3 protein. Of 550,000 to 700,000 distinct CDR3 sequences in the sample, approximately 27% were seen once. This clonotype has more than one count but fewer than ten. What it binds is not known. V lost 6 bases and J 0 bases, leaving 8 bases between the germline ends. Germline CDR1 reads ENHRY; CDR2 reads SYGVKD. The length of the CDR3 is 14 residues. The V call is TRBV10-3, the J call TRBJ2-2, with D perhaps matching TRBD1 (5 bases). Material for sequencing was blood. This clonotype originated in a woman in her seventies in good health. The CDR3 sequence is CAIRADTNTGELFF. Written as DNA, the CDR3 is TGTGCCATCAGGGCGGACACGAACACCGGGGAGCTGTTTTTT.